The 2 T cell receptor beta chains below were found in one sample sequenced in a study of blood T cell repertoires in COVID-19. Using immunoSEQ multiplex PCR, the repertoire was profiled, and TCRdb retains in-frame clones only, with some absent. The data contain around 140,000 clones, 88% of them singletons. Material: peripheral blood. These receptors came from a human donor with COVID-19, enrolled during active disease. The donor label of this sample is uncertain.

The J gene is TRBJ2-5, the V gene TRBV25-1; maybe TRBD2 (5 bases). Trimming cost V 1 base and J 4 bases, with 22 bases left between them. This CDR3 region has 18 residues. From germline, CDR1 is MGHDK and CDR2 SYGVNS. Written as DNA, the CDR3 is TGTGCCAGCAGTGAATCCGTCGAGCGGCCCGATGAATTAGAGACCCAGTACTTC. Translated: CASSESVERPDELETQYF.

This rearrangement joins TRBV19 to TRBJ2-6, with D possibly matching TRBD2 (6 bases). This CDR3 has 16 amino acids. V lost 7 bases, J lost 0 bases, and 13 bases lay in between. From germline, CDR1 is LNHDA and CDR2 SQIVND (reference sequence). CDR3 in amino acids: CASTLGRGSGANVLTF. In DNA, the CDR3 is TGTGCCAGTACCCTGGGGCGGGGCTCTGGGGCCAACGTCCTGACTTTC.